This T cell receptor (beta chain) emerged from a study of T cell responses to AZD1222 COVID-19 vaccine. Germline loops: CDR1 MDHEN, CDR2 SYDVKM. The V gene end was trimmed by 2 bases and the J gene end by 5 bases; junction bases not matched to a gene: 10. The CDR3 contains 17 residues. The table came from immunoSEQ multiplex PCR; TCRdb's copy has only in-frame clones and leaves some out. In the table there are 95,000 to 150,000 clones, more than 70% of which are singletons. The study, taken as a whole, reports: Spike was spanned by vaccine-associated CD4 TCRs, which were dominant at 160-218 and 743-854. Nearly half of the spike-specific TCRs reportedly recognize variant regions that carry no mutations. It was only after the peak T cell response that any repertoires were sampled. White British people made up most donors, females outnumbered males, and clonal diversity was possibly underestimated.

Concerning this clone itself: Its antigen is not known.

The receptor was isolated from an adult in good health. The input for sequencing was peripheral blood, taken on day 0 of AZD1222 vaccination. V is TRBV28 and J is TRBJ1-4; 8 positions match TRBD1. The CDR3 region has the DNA TGTGCCAGCAGTTTAGCAGGGGGCACATTTATGAATGAAAAACTGTTTTTT. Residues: CASSLAGGTFMNEKLFF.